This is a list of T cell receptor beta chains from one sample in a study of somatic mutations in cytotoxic T cells in rheumatoid arthritis. Sequencing used immunoSEQ multiplex PCR; TCRdb keeps in-frame clones, though not all of them. Here the sample spans some 16,000 clones, approximately 80% being singletons. The material sequenced was CD8+ T cells sorted from blood. The source is an adult with rheumatoid arthritis. The CDR3 runs from the conserved cysteine through the conserved F or W. The D gene is left open where the match is weak. Expanded clones are given a class, and other clones once, few, many or no size at all.

TRBJ2-7 | TRBV29-1 | . | . | CSVDYGSHEQYF | TGCAGCGTTGACTACGGATCCCACGAGCAGTACTTC
TRBJ2-1 | TRBV7-9 | . | TRBD2 | CATRGRGSENEQFF | TGTGCCACCCGAGGGCGGGGGTCCGAAAATGAGCAGTTCTTC
TRBJ2-5 | TRBV7-9 | . | . | CASRSFLETQYF | TGTGCCAGCAGAAGCTTTTTGGAGACCCAGTACTTC
TRBJ2-5 | TRBV27 | . | TRBD2 | CASSQTSYETQYF | TGTGCCAGCAGCCAGACTAGCTACGAGACCCAGTACTTC
TRBJ1-2 | TRBV19 | . | . | CASLSAKANYGYTF | TGTGCCAGTTTATCAGCTAAGGCTAACTATGGCTACACCTTC
TRBJ2-7 | TRBV11-2 | . | . | CASSLEGTSSYEQYF | TGTGCCAGCAGCTTAGAGGGGACCAGCTCCTACGAGCAGTACTTC
TRBJ2-7 | TRBV15 | few | . | CATSRGGGGQGAYEQYF | TGTGCCACCAGCCGAGGGGGGGGAGGACAGGGTGCGTACGAGCAGTACTTC
TRBJ2-5 | TRBV2 | . | . | CASSPFHSETQYF | TGTGCCAGCAGCCCCTTCCACTCTGAGACCCAGTACTTC
TRBJ1-5 | TRBV5-6 | few | . | CASALFFSNQPQHF | TGTGCCAGCGCCTTGTTTTTTAGCAATCAGCCCCAGCATTTT
TRBJ1-3 | TRBV7-6 | . | . | CASSFLNRDSGNTIYF | TGTGCCAGCAGCTTCCTTAACAGGGACTCTGGAAACACCATATATTTT
TRBJ1-3 | TRBV7-9 | . | TRBD1 | CASWGQALSGNTIYF | TGTGCCAGCTGGGGACAGGCCCTCTCTGGAAACACCATATATTTT
TRBJ2-7 | TRBV7-9 | . | . | CASSSSPGVPYEQYF | TGTGCCAGCAGCTCATCACCGGGGGTCCCCTACGAGCAGTACTTC
TRBJ1-1 | TRBV7-9 | . | . | CASSPRVGRTEAFF | TGTGCCAGCAGCCCGCGTGTAGGGAGGACTGAAGCTTTCTTT
TRBJ2-1 | TRBV7-3 | . | . | CASSLRSGNLVF | TGTGCCAGCAGCTTACGTTCGGGTAATCTAGTCTTC
TRBJ1-2 | TRBV28 | . | . | CASSTSGGPTF | TGTGCCAGCAGTACATCGGGGGGGCCAACCTTC
TRBJ2-1 | TRBV10-1 | . | . | CASSRNNEQFF | TGCGCCAGCAGCAGAAACAATGAGCAGTTCTTC
TRBJ2-1 | TRBV9 | . | . | CASSVGQRPEYNEQFF | TGTGCCAGCAGCGTAGGCCAGAGGCCAGAATACAATGAGCAGTTCTTC
TRBJ1-4 | TRBV15 | . | . | CATSSALAANEKLFF | TGTGCCACCAGCAGTGCTCTGGCAGCTAATGAAAAACTGTTTTTT
TRBJ2-2 | TRBV4-2 | medium-sized | . | CASSQDLGSTGELFF | TGTGCCAGCAGCCAAGATCTGGGCAGCACCGGGGAGCTGTTTTTT
TRBJ1-2 | TRBV7-9 | . | . | CASSLATPNYGYTF | TGTGCCAGCAGCTTAGCGACACCTAACTATGGCTACACCTTC
TRBJ2-2 | TRBV4-2 | . | . | CASSQGVFERVGAGELFF | TGTGCCAGCAGCCAAGGAGTATTCGAACGGGTGGGAGCCGGGGAGCTGTTTTTT
TRBJ1-3 | TRBV9 | . | . | CASSAARGSGNTIYF | TGTGCCAGCAGCGCCGCTCGCGGCTCTGGAAACACCATATATTTT
TRBJ2-1 | TRBV9 | . | TRBD2 | CASSFTSGGAGGEQFF | TGTGCCAGCAGCTTTACTAGCGGGGGGGCGGGTGGTGAGCAGTTCTTC
TRBJ1-6 | TRBV6-1 | few | . | CASSEASWSSYNSPLHF | TGTGCCAGCAGTGAAGCGTCCTGGAGCTCCTATAATTCACCCCTCCACTTT